This T cell receptor beta chain is from a study of T-cell reconstitution after alpha-beta-depleted transplantation in children. This sample's TCRbeta library carried unique molecular identifier barcodes. TCRdb processed the PCR reads anew with MiXCR; each CDR3 protein has one entry. The sample includes around 200,000 distinct CDR3 sequences, around 9.6% of them seen just once. Germline CDR1 is DFQATT and CDR2 is SNEGSKA (reference sequence). This CDR3 region has 14 residues. The germline V and J ends were trimmed by 0 bases and 4 bases, with 10 bases remaining between them. This sequence originates from a human donor who donated a stem cell graft to a child with acute lymphoblastic leukemia. The gene calls are TRBV20-1 and TRBJ2-1; D unclear. The specimen was PBMCs from the stem cell graft donor, collected from the stem cell graft. The CDR3 coding sequence is TGCAGTGCTAGAGATTGGACGGATTACAATGAGCAGTTCTTC. Amino acids: CSARDWTDYNEQFF.